This TCR beta chain derives from a study of cytomegalovirus exposure and HLA in healthy donors. Study conclusions and caveats: Investigators reported 164 TCR beta chains as tied to cytomegalovirus.

Using immunoSEQ multiplex PCR, the repertoire was profiled, and TCRdb retains in-frame clones only, with some absent. The profile shows about 74,000 clones, 85% to 95% of them singletons. The germline V gene has CDR1 MDHEN and CDR2 SYDVKM. This CDR3 is built from 12 residues. Trimming took 3 bases from V and 6 from J, leaving 5 bases between them. Concerning this clone: As yet, its antigen is unknown.

This receptor was taken from a woman under 30 in good health and CMV-seropositive. The specimen sequenced was PBMCs. This rearrangement joins TRBV28 to TRBJ1-4; D is undetermined. The CDR3 DNA follows: TGTGCCAGCAGTTTCCGTGATGAAAAACTGTTTTTT. Protein: CASSFRDEKLFF.